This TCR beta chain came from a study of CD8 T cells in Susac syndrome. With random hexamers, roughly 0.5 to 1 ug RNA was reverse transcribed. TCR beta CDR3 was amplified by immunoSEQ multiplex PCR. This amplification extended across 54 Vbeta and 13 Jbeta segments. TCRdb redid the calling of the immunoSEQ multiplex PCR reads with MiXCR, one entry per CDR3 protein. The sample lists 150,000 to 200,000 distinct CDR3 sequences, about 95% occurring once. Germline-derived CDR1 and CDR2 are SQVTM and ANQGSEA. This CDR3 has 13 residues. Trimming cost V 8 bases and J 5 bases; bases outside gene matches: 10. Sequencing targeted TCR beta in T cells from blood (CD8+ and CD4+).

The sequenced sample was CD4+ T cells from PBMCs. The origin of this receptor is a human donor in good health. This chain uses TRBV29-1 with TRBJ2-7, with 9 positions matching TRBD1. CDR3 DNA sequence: TGCAGCTTTACCGGGACAGGGAGCCACGAGCAGTACTTC. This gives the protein CSFTGTGSHEQYF.